Following are 22 T cell receptor beta chains from one sample sequenced in a study of cytomegalovirus exposure and HLA in healthy donors. The PCR employed 60 Vbeta primers together with 13 Jbeta primers. Profiling relied on immunoSEQ multiplex PCR, and the TCRdb table lists in-frame clones only, not all of them. The table lists fewer than 200,000 clones, roughly 85% of them singletons, with 6.3% in the top ten. The sample consisted of PBMCs. These receptors all come from a middle-aged man in good health and CMV-seropositive.

This clone was recorded only once. This sequence joins TRBV27 and TRBJ2-5; 9 bases align to TRBD2. Germline V gene sequence: CDR1 MNHEY, CDR2 SMNVEV (reference sequence). J lost 2 bases, V lost 1 base, and 14 bases had no gene match. The CDR3 has 19 residues. The CDR3 DNA sequence: TGTGCCAGCAGTTTATATCGGGGGCTAGCGGGAAGGGCTCAAGAGACCCAGTACTTC. As protein: CASSLYRGLAGRAQETQYF.

In its sample, this clone was seen a few times. The chain carries TRBV10-3 and TRBJ2-1, with TRBD2 identical over 8 bases. CDR1 and CDR2 (germline): ENHRY, SYGVKD. The CDR3 has 18 amino acids. The J segment lost 0 bases and the V segment lost 0 bases, leaving 7 bases of the junction unmatched. The CDR3 DNA reads TGTGCCATCAGTGAGTCGGGAACTAGCGGAGGCTCCTACAATGAGCAGTTCTTC. It yields the protein CAISESGTSGGSYNEQFF.

This clone was found a few times. The CDR3 DNA reads as TGTGCCGCTGGAGGATTCGCAGATACGCAGTATTTT. It yields the protein CAAGGFADTQYF. The rearrangement links TRBV6-1 to TRBJ2-3, with TRBD2 as a possible D gene (5 bases). This CDR3 region has 12 residues. CDR1 MNHNS and CDR2 SASEGT come from the germline V gene. V dropped 11 bases and J dropped 4 bases, with 13 bases sitting between them.

The chain joins TRBV5-4 to TRBJ2-3; 9 bases match TRBD2. This CDR3 region has 14 residues. Germline-derived CDR1 and CDR2 are SGHNT and YYREEE (reference sequence). V was pared by 5 bases and J by 3 bases, with 4 bases of the junction left unmatched. CDR3 amino acids: CASSRGGDTDTQYF. CDR3 sequence (DNA): TGTGCCAGCAGTCGCGGGGGGGATACAGATACGCAGTATTTT.

The chain is built from TRBV6-6 and TRBJ1-2; D possibly corresponds to TRBD1 (5 bases). With 6 bases removed from V and 0 bases from J, the gap between germline ends came to 17 bases. The CDR3 is 16 amino acids. The germline CDR1 and CDR2 sequences are MNHNY and SVGAGI (reference sequence). DNA for the CDR3: TGTGCCAGCAGCCCCAGCGGCGGGGGTGCTAACTATGGCTACACCTTC. Protein product: CASSPSGGGANYGYTF.

The V gene is TRBV9, the J gene TRBJ1-5; D is unresolved. CDR3 length: 13 amino acids. Germline CDR1 SGDLS, CDR2 YYNGEE. Trimming removed 0 bases from V and 4 bases from J, with 5 bases in between. CDR3: CASSVGENQPQHF. CDR3 nucleotide sequence: TGTGCCAGCAGCGTAGGAGAGAATCAGCCCCAGCATTTT.

The J gene is TRBJ2-2, the V gene TRBV30; 8 nucleotides match TRBD2. CDR1 is GTSNPN and CDR2 is SVGIG in the germline V gene (reference sequence). Unmatched junction bases numbered 7, after V lost 0 bases and J lost 4 bases. The CDR3 is 16 amino acids. The CDR3 DNA reads as TGTGCCTGGAGTGTACCCAGCGGGGGCGTCACCGGGGAGCTGTTTTTT. Residues: CAWSVPSGGVTGELFF.

This chain joins TRBV5-1 and TRBJ2-5, with 13 bases fitting TRBD2. The ends lost 0 bases at V and 5 bases at J; junction bases unmatched: 4. Germline V CDR1 and CDR2: SGHRS, YFSETQ. This CDR3 has 16 amino acids. CDR3 bases: TGCGCCAGCAGCTTGGGGACTAGCGGGAGTAGTGAGACCCAGTACTTC. Translation: CASSLGTSGSSETQYF.

The chain uses TRBV5-8 and TRBJ1-1, with 7 bases lining up with TRBD1. CDR1 is SGHTS and CDR2 is YDEGEE in the germline V gene. This CDR3 is 16 amino acids long. The V segment lost 0 bases and the J segment 3 bases; nucleotides outside the gene matches: 8. As DNA, the CDR3 is TGTGCCAGCAGCTTGGCCGGAGGGGGCTGGGACACTGAAGCTTTCTTT. It encodes CASSLAGGGWDTEAFF.

The V and J genes are TRBV5-1 and TRBJ1-1, with 9 bases lining up with TRBD1. The CDR3 is 16 residues long. The V segment lost 0 bases and the J segment 0 bases; nucleotides outside the gene matches: 3. The germline V gene has CDR1 SGHRS and CDR2 YFSETQ. The CDR3 nucleotides are TGCGCCAGCAGCTTGGACAGGGGGCCCTTGAACACTGAAGCTTTCTTT. It translates to CASSLDRGPLNTEAFF.

Comments on this clone: The same CDR3 can be traced to other DNA sequences in this sample. This chain connects TRBV6-1 to TRBJ1-2, with 7 bases aligning to TRBD1. This CDR3 comprises 15 residues. Looked up from germline, CDR1 is MNHNS and CDR2 is SASEGT. V was clipped by 6 bases and J by 1 base; unmatched bases: 8. CDR3 bases: TGTGCCAGCAGCCTACAGGGGTTCTTTAACTATGGCTACACCTTC. Protein product: CASSLQGFFNYGYTF.

The chain employs TRBV27 and TRBJ2-4; TRBD1 agrees at 11 bases. CDR3 length equals 17 residues. After removal of 5 bases from V and 3 bases from J, the junction contained 9 bases not matched to a gene. From germline, CDR1 is MNHEY and CDR2 SMNVEV (reference sequence). The CDR3 sequence is CASSPRTGGMGKNIQYF. The CDR3, as DNA: TGTGCCAGCAGTCCGAGGACAGGGGGCATGGGCAAAAACATTCAGTACTTC.

The J gene is TRBJ2-5, the V gene TRBV4-1; 14 nucleotides align to TRBD2. TRBJ2-7 matches the DNA end more closely, so the J call is doubtful. CDR3 length equals 16 residues. Germline V gene sequence: CDR1 MGHRA, CDR2 YSYEKL. CDR3 region: CASSQGGLAGAYEQYF. The CDR3 DNA sequence: TGCGCCAGCAGCCAGGGGGGACTAGCGGGGGCCTACGAGCAGTACTTC.

To note about this clone: The germline gene is not matched at one end of the junction; a read error may be the cause. This chain uses TRBV9 with TRBJ2-6, with D possibly matching TRBD1 (5 bases). Germline-derived CDR1 and CDR2 are SGDLS and YYNGEE. This CDR3 comprises 14 residues. CDR3: CASSSHSGANGLTF. The CDR3, as DNA: TGTGCCAGCAGCTCCCACTCTGGGGCCAACGGCCTGACTTTC.

This sequence joins TRBV5-1 and TRBJ2-7; 7 positions agree with TRBD2. Germline V gives CDR1 SGHRS, CDR2 YFSETQ. The CDR3 consists of 14 residues. With 4 bases clipped from V and 5 bases from J, the junction kept 9 bases outside the gene matches. The CDR3 DNA reads TGCGCCAGCAGCCGGGGGGACCGGCTGCACGAGCAGTACTTC. This encodes CASSRGDRLHEQYF.

The chain is built from TRBV21-1 and TRBJ2-3; TRBD2, as called in the table, went unchecked against the DNA. TRBV21-1 is labeled a pseudogene. The CDR3 totals 16 residues. CDR3 residues: CASSTTAGMAGYTQYF. Here the CDR3 DNA reads TGTGCCAGCAGCACTACAGCGGGAATGGCGGGTTATACGCAGTATTTT.

This sequence joins TRBV4-1 and TRBJ2-2; 7 positions agree with TRBD2. The CDR3 is 16 residues long. The V gene's germline CDR1 is MGHRA and CDR2 YSYEKL. The trim removed 4 bases at V and 0 bases at J, leaving 5 bases unmatched. The CDR3 coding sequence is TGCGCCAGCAGCCTCATAGCGGGCCCGAACACCGGGGAGCTGTTTTTT. Protein sequence: CASSLIAGPNTGELFF.

The V gene is TRBV10-2, the J gene TRBJ1-1; maybe TRBD1 (6 bases). Deletions cut 4 bases from V and 0 bases from J, with 9 bases between. Germline lookup yields CDR1 WSHSY and CDR2 SAAADI. This CDR3 is 14 amino acids long. CDR3 sequence (DNA): TGCGCCAGCAGTGCAGGGGCCCTGAACACTGAAGCTTTCTTT. Its protein is CASSAGALNTEAFF.

The genes are TRBV7-2 and TRBJ2-7; 12 bases are shared with TRBD2. The V gene end was trimmed by 5 bases and the J gene end by 5 bases; junction bases not matched to a gene: 7. Germline CDR1 is SGHTA and CDR2 is FQGNSA. This CDR3 contains 15 residues. The CDR3 reads CASSRWTSGTNEQYF. The CDR3 DNA reads as TGTGCCAGCAGCCGTTGGACTAGCGGGACAAACGAGCAGTACTTC.

The chain recombines TRBV19 with TRBJ1-2; weak D call: TRBD1 (6 bases). In germline, CDR1 is LNHDA, CDR2 SQIVND (reference sequence). The germline V and J ends were trimmed by 6 bases and 4 bases, with 12 bases remaining between them. This CDR3 has 13 amino acids. This CDR3 reads CASRLDRSYGYTF. The CDR3 DNA reads TGTGCCAGTAGGCTAGACAGGAGCTATGGCTACACCTTC.

The J gene is TRBJ2-3, the V gene TRBV7-9; 7 bases are shared with TRBD1. V lost 7 bases to trimming and J lost 11 bases; unmatched junction nucleotides: 9. This CDR3 has 12 amino acids. Germline V CDR1 and CDR2: SEHNR, FQNEAQ (reference sequence). The CDR3 here is CASTLTGTEQYF. In DNA, the CDR3 is TGTGCCAGCACCCTAACCGGGACAGAGCAGTATTTT.

The chain links TRBV5-1 to TRBJ1-1; 7 bases line up with TRBD1. The V gene's germline CDR1 is SGHRS and CDR2 YFSETQ. The CDR3 contains 14 residues. V trimming: 4 bases; J trimming: 1 base; junction bases outside the gene matches: 4. Written as DNA, the CDR3 is TGCGCCAGCAGCCCAGGGACAGCGAACACTGAAGCTTTCTTT. Its translation is CASSPGTANTEAFF.